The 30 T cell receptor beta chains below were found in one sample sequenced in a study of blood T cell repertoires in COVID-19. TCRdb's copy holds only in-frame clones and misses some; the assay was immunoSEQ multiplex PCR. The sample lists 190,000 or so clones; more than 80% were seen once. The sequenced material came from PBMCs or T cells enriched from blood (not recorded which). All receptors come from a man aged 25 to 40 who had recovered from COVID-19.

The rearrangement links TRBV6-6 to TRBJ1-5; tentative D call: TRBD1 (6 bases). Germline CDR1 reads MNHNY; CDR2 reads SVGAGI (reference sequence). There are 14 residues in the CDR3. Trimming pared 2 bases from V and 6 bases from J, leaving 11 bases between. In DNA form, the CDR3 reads TGTGCCAGCAGTTACAGCGCAGGGGTTCAGCCCCAGCATTTT. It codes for CASSYSAGVQPQHF.

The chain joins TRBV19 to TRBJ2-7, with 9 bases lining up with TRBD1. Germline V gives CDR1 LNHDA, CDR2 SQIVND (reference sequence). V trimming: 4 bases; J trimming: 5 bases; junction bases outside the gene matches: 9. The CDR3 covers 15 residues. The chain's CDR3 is CASSKPGQGFNEQYF. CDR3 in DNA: TGTGCCAGTAGTAAACCGGGACAGGGTTTCAACGAGCAGTACTTC.

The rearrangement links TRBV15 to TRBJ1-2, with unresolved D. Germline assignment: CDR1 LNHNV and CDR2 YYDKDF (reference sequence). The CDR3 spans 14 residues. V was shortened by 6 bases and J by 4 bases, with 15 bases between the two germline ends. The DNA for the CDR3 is TGTGCCACCAGTTTTTTAAATTTTTCCTATGGCTACACCTTC. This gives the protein CATSFLNFSYGYTF.

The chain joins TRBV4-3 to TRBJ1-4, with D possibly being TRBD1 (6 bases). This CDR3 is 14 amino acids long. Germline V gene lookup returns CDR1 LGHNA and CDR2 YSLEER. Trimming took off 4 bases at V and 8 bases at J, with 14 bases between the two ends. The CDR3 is CASSPTGTSEKLFF. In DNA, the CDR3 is TGCGCCAGCAGCCCGACAGGAACCAGCGAAAAACTGTTTTTT.

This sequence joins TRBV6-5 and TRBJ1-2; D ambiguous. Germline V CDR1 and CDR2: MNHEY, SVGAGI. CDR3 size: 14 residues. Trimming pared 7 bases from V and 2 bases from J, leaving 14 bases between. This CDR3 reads CASKVSGENYGYTF. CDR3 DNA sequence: TGTGCCAGCAAGGTGTCAGGTGAAAACTATGGCTACACCTTC.

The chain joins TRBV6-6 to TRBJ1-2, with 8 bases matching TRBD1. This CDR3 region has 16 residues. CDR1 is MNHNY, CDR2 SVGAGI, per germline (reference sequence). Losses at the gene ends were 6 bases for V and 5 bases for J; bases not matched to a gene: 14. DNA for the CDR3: TGTGCCAGCAGCCCTGGGACAGGATCCCCTACATATGGCTACACCTTC. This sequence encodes CASSPGTGSPTYGYTF.

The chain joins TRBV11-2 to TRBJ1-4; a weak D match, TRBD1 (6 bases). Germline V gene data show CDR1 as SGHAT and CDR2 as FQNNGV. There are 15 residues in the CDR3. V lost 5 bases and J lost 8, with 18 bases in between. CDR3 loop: CASSARTAGREKLFF. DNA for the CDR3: TGTGCCAGCAGCGCCCGGACAGCCGGGCGAGAAAAACTGTTTTTT.

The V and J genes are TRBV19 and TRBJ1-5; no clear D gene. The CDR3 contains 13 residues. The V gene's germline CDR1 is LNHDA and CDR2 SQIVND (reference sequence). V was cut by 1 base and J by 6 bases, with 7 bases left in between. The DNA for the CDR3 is TGTGCCAGTAGTATAGGAGGGTCTCAGCCCCAGCATTTT. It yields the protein CASSIGGSQPQHF.

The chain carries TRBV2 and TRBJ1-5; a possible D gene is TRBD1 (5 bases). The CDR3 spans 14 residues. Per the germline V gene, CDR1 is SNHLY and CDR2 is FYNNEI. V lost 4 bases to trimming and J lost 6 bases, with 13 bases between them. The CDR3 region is CASSVGGGTQPQHF. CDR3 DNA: TGTGCCAGCAGTGTGGGGGGGGGTACTCAGCCCCAGCATTTT.

CDR3 amino acids: CASKGQGLSGNTIYF. DNA of the CDR3: TGTGCCAGTAAGGGACAAGGTCTCTCTGGAAACACCATATATTTT. The chain has TRBV19 and TRBJ1-3; D may be TRBD1 (6 bases). The length of the CDR3 is 15 residues. Deletions cut 7 bases from V and 0 bases from J, with 13 bases between. The germline V gene encodes CDR1 LNHDA and CDR2 SQIVND (reference sequence).

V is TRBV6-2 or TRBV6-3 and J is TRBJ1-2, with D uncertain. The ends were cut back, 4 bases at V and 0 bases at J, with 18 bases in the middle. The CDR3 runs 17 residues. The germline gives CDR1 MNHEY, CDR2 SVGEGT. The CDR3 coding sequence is TGTGCCAGCAGTTCCAGGCCCCGACCCCCTACTAACTATGGCTACACCTTC. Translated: CASSSRPRPPTNYGYTF.

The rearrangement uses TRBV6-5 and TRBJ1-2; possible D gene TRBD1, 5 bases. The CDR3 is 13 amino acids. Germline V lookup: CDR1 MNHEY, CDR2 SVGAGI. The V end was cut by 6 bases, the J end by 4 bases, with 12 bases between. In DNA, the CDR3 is TGTGCCAGCAGCTCCAGGGAACTCTATGGCTACACCTTC. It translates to CASSSRELYGYTF.

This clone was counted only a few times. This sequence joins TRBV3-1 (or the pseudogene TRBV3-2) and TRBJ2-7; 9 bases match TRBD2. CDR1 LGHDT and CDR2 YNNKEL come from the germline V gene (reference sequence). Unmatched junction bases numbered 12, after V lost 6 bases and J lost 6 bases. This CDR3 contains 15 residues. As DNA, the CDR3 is TGTGCCAGCAGATATAGCGGGGGCCAAACGGGCGAGCAGTACTTC. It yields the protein CASRYSGGQTGEQYF.

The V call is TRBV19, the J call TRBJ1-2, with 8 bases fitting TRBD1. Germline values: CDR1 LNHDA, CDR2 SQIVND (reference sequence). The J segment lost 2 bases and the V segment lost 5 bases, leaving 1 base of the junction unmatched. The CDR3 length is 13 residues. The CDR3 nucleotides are TGTGCCAGTAGTCGACAGGGGAACTATGGCTACACCTTC. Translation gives CASSRQGNYGYTF.

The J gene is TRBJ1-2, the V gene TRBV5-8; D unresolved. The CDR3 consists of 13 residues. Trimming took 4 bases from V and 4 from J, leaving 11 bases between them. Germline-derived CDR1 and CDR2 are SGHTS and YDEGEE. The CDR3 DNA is TGTGCCAGCAGCCCGGGAGTGGGCTATGGCTACACCTTC. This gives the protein CASSPGVGYGYTF.

In DNA, the CDR3 is TGTGCCAGCAGCTTGGGCGGGGGACAGGGCAACTATGGCTACACCTTC. It encodes CASSLGGGQGNYGYTF. The chain uses TRBV5-4 and TRBJ1-2; 9 bases are a match to TRBD1. The CDR3 is 16 amino acids. The V and J ends lost 0 bases and 2 bases, in that order; junction bases with no gene match: 5. CDR1 SGHNT and CDR2 YYREEE come from the germline V gene (reference sequence).

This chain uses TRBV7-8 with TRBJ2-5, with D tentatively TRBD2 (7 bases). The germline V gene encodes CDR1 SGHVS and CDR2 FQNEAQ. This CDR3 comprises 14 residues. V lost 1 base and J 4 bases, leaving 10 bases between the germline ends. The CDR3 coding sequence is TGTGCCAGCAGCTTAGTTGGGGGGGCAGAGACCCAGTACTTC. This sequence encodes CASSLVGGAETQYF.

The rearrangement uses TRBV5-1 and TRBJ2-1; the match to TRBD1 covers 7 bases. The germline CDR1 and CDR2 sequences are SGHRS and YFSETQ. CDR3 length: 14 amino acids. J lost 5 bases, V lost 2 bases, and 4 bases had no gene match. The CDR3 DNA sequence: TGCGCCAGCAGCTTCCCCGGGACAGACAATGAGCAGTTCTTC. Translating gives CASSFPGTDNEQFF.

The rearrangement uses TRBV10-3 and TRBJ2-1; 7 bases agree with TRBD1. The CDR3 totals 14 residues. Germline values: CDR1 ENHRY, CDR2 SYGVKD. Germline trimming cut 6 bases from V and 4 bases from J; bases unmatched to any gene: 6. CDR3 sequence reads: CAIRETGPYNEQFF. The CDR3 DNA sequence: TGTGCCATCAGGGAGACAGGGCCTTACAATGAGCAGTTCTTC.

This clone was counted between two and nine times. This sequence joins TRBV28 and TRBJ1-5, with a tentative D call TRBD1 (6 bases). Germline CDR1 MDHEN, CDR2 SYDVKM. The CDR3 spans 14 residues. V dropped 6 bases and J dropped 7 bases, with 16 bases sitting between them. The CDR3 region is CASSLGGDGQPQHF. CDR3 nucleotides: TGTGCCAGCAGCTTAGGGGGGGATGGCCAGCCCCAGCATTTT.

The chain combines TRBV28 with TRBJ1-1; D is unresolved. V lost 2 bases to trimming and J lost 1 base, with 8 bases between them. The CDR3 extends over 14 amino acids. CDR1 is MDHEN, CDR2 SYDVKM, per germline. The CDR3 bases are TGTGCCAGCAGTTTACAGGTTCGGAACACTGAAGCTTTCTTT. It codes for CASSLQVRNTEAFF.

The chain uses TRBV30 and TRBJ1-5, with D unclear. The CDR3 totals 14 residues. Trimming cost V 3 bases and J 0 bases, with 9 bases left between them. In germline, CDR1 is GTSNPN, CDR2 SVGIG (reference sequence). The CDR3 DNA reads TGTGCCTGGAGCGGCCAGGTTAGCAATCAGCCCCAGCATTTT. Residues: CAWSGQVSNQPQHF.

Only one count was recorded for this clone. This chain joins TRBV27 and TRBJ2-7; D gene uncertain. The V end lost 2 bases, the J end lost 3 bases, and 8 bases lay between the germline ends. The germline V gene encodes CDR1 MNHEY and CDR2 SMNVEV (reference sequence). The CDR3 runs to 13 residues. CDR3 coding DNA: TGTGCCAGCAGTTTAACAGTAAACTACGAGCAGTACTTC. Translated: CASSLTVNYEQYF.

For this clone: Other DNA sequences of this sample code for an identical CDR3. Here the CDR3 reads CASSYGRGSPLHF. The CDR3 nucleotides are TGTGCCAGCAGTTACGGCAGGGGTTCACCCCTCCACTTT. The chain has TRBV6-5 and TRBJ1-6; tentative D call: TRBD1 (6 bases). The CDR3 is made up of 13 amino acids. The V and J ends lost 2 bases and 9 bases respectively, with 8 bases between them. CDR1 is MNHEY, CDR2 SVGAGI, per germline.

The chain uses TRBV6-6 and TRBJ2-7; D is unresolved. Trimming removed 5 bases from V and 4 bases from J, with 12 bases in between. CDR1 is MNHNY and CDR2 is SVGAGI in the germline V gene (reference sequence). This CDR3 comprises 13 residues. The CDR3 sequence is CASSTPGHYEQYF. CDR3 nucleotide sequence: TGTGCCAGCAGTACCCCGGGTCATTACGAGCAGTACTTC.

CDR3 in amino acids: CASSARDTNSPLHF. The CDR3 nucleotides read TGTGCCAGCAGCGCCCGGGACACTAATTCACCCCTCCACTTT. The J gene is TRBJ1-6, the V gene TRBV9; D possibly corresponds to TRBD1 (6 bases). V lost 3 bases and J 6 bases, leaving 10 bases between the germline ends. Germline-derived CDR1 and CDR2 are SGDLS and YYNGEE. This CDR3 contains 14 residues.

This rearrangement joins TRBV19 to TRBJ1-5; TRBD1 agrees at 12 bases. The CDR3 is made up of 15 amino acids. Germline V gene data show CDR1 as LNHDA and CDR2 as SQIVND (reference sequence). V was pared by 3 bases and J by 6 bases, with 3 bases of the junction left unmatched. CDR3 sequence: CASSIRDRGRQPQHF. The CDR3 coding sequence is TGTGCCAGTAGTATCCGGGACAGGGGGCGTCAGCCCCAGCATTTT.

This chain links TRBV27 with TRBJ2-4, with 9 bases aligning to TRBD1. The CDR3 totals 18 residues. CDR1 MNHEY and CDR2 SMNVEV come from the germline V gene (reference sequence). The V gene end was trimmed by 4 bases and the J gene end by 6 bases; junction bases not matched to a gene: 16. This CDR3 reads CASSSLPPGQGFGNIQYF. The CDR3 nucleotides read TGTGCCAGCAGTTCCCTCCCTCCGGGACAGGGTTTTGGAAACATTCAGTACTTC.

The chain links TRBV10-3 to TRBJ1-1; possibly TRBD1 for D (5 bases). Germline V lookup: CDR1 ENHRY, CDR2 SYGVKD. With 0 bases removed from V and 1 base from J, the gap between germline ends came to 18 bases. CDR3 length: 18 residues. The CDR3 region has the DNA TGTGCCATCAGTGAGTCGCCGGGGGAGGGCTCAAGGAACACTGAAGCTTTCTTT. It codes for CAISESPGEGSRNTEAFF.

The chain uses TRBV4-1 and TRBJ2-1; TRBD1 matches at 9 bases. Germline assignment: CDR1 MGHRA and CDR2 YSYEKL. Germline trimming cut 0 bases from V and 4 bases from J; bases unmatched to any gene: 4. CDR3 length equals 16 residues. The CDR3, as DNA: TGCGCCAGCAGCCAAGATATTGGGACAGGGTACAATGAGCAGTTCTTC. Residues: CASSQDIGTGYNEQFF.